This T cell receptor (beta chain) was sequenced in a study of glioma-infiltrating T cells after dendritic cell vaccination. Study background: Patients had newly diagnosed or recurrent glioblastoma and received dendritic cell vaccines.

The primer mix had 60 V beta and 13 J beta primers. Sequenced by immunoSEQ multiplex PCR; TCRdb stores in-frame clones only, minus some. The sample has 91,000 or so clones, around 80% seen once; the top ten hold around 5.4%. The germline V gene has CDR1 SNHLY and CDR2 FYNNEI. V gave up 6 bases and J gave up 0 bases, with 29 bases separating them. The CDR3 extends over 20 amino acids. In regard to this clone: The antigen is not known.

Overall study results and limits: The cohort had few patients with full blood and tumor sets.

The time point is: after dendritic cell vaccination, including at tumor progression/relapse. All glioblastoma patients lacked an isocitrate dehydrogenase mutation. This chain connects TRBV2 to TRBJ1-1; a weak D match, TRBD1 (6 bases). The sequencing used blood, collected after dendritic cell vaccination. The receptor's source is a human donor with glioblastoma. CDR3 sequence: CASSPFPGQSKLIMNTEAFF. DNA of the CDR3: TGTGCCAGCAGCCCCTTTCCTGGACAGTCCAAACTTATCATGAACACTGAAGCTTTCTTT.